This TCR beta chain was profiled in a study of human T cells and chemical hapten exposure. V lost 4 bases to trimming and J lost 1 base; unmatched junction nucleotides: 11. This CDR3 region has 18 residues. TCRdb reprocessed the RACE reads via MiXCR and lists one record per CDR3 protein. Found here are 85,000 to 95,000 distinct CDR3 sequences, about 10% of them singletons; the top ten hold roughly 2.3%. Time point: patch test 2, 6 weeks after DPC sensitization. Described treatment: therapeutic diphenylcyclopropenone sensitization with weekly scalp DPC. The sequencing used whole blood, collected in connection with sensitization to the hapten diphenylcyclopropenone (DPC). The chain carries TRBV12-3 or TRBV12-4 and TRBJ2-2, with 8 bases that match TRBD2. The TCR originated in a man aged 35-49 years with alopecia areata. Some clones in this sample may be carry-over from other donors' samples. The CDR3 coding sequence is TGTGCCAGCAGTTCACCCCGCGGGGGGCGAATGAACACCGGGGAGCTGTTTTTT. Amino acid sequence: CASSSPRGGRMNTGELFF.